This T cell receptor (beta chain) was identified in a study of identical twins. Study results and caveats: Diverse VJ usage suggested most zero-insertion clonotypes were not invariant T cells. The study found that models underestimated out-of-frame TCR alpha sharing in monozygotic twins. Cross-sectional statistics, not tracking of the same donors, supported the conclusions.

V lost 2 bases and J lost 0, with 9 bases in between. The CDR3 sequence is 14 residues long. Germline CDR1 and CDR2: SGHRS and YFSETQ. Template switching introduced a universal primer site, and the cDNA bore unique molecular identifiers. One entry per CDR3 protein results from TCRdb running MiXCR on the 5' RACE reads. This table holds 650,000 to 800,000 distinct CDR3 sequences, 8% to 9% found once. Comments on this clonotype: Its antigen remains unknown.

This sample was shared with a second study, whose subject was yellow fever vaccine responses in identical twins.

The chain carries TRBV5-1 and TRBJ2-7; D call uncertain. Sequencing input: PBMCs. This TCR came from a woman younger than 35 in good health. The DNA for the CDR3 is TGCGCCAGCAGCTTCTCTTACACCTCCTACGAGCAGTACTTC. It translates to CASSFSYTSYEQYF. The whole variable domain, remainder taken from reference TRBV5-1 and TRBJ2-7, is KAGVTQTPRYLIKTRGQQVTLSCSPISGHRSVSWYQQTPGQGLQFLFEYFSETQRNKGNFPGRFSGRQFSNSRSEMNVSTLELGDSALYLCASSFSYTSYEQYFGPGTRLTVT.